These T cell receptor beta chains were read from a single sample in a study of molecular identifiers for immune sequencing clone quantification. TCRdb re-analysed the PCR reads in MiXCR, keeping a single row per CDR3 protein. The data show around 460,000 distinct CDR3 sequences, around 23% seen once. The specimen sequenced was naive CD8+ T cells from blood, with Jurkat cell RNA spiked in. Receptor source: a human donor in good health. Some libraries in this study had Jurkat cell RNA spiked in. Both conserved end residues are part of each CDR3. D genes are given only for firm matches. A clone size is listed for some rows: how often the clone was seen (once, few, many), or a class if it is expanded.

CASSILWDVDTEAFF,TGTGCCAGTAGTATCTTGTGGGATGTCGACACTGAAGCTTTCTTT,TRBV19,-,TRBJ1-1,-,15
CAIQLAGLTDTQYF,TGTGCCATCCAACTAGCGGGGCTCACAGATACGCAGTATTTT,TRBV10-3,few,TRBJ2-3,TRBD2,14
CAISESLLGIPASTDTQYF,TGTGCCATCAGTGAGTCGTTACTGGGAATTCCCGCTAGCACAGATACGCAGTATTTT,TRBV10-3,few,TRBJ2-3,-,19
CAINEGTLNTDTQYF,TGTGCCATCAACGAGGGGACTCTTAACACAGATACGCAGTATTTT,TRBV10-3,-,TRBJ2-3,-,15
CASSGTSGAYEQFF,TGTGCCAGCAGTGGGACTAGCGGGGCCTATGAGCAGTTCTTC,TRBV2,-,TRBJ2-1,TRBD2,14
CASSSPHRDSDTQYF,TGTGCCAGCAGTTCCCCGCACAGGGATTCAGATACGCAGTATTTT,TRBV12-3/TRBV12-4,-,TRBJ2-3,-,15
CASSLGEMEQFF,TGTGCCAGCAGCTTGGGAGAGATGGAGCAGTTCTTC,TRBV5-3,-,TRBJ2-1,-,12
CAISEDRGPEETQYF,TGTGCCATCAGTGAAGACAGGGGGCCCGAAGAGACCCAGTACTTC,TRBV10-3,many,TRBJ2-5,TRBD1,15
CASSHKGYYGYTF,TGCGCCAGCAGCCACAAGGGCTACTATGGCTACACCTTC,TRBV4-3,-,TRBJ1-2,-,13
CASSPRTGAGSRDTQYF,TGTGCCAGCAGCCCCAGGACAGGGGCGGGATCAAGGGATACGCAGTATTTT,TRBV11-2,few,TRBJ2-3,TRBD1,17
CASSHGWGGIANTGELFF,TGTGCCAGCAGTCACGGTTGGGGGGGCATCGCGAACACCGGGGAGCTGTTTTTT,TRBV12-3/TRBV12-4,-,TRBJ2-2,-,18
CASSLSQDRVAYEQYF,TGTGCCAGCAGTTTAAGTCAGGACAGGGTCGCCTACGAGCAGTACTTC,TRBV12-3/TRBV12-4,-,TRBJ2-7,TRBD1,16
CASSPSSISSYNEQFF,TGTGCCAGCAGTCCTTCTAGCATCAGTTCCTACAATGAGCAGTTCTTC,TRBV6-2/TRBV6-3,few,TRBJ2-1,-,16
CASSKGPKLYNSPLHF,TGTGCCAGCAGCAAGGGGCCGAAGCTCTATAATTCACCCCTCCACTTT,TRBV6-5,few,TRBJ1-6,-,16
CASSLGEPYNEQFF,TGTGCTAGCAGTTTGGGGGAGCCGTACAATGAGCAGTTCTTC,TRBV7-7,few,TRBJ2-1,-,14
CASRSGGAGYGYTF,TGTGCCAGCAGATCAGGGGGCGCAGGCTATGGCTACACCTTC,TRBV27,many,TRBJ1-2,TRBD1,14
CASSEGLAGDEQYF,TGTGCCAGCAGTGAAGGACTAGCGGGGGACGAGCAGTACTTC,TRBV6-1,-,TRBJ2-7,TRBD2,14
CASSYGPSNQPQHF,TGTGCCAGCAGTTACGGTCCTAGCAATCAGCCCCAGCATTTT,TRBV6-2/TRBV6-3,-,TRBJ1-5,-,14
CASSLLAGPITDTQYF,TGTGCCAGCAGTTTATTAGCGGGGCCGATTACAGATACGCAGTATTTT,TRBV27,few,TRBJ2-3,TRBD2,16
CASRTRVGETQYF,TGTGCCAGCAGGACGAGGGTAGGGGAGACCCAGTACTTC,TRBV6-5,-,TRBJ2-5,-,13
CATSEGSTGFSYEQYF,TGTGCCACCAGTGAAGGATCAACAGGGTTCTCCTACGAGCAGTACTTC,TRBV24-1,few,TRBJ2-7,-,16
CASSYFADITGEQFF,TGTGCCAGCAGTTACTTTGCGGATATTACCGGTGAGCAGTTCTTC,TRBV6-6,few,TRBJ2-1,-,15
CASSVSGYEQYF,TGTGCCAGCAGTGTTTCGGGCTACGAGCAGTACTTC,TRBV28,many,TRBJ2-7,-,12
CASSLVGDYNEQFF,TGTGCCAGCAGCTTGGTGGGAGACTACAATGAGCAGTTCTTC,TRBV5-6,-,TRBJ2-1,-,14
CASSGGKEYNEQFF,TGTGCCAGCAGCGGGGGGAAGGAATACAATGAGCAGTTCTTC,TRBV5-4,few,TRBJ2-1,-,14
CSVEDWGKGNIQYF,TGCAGCGTTGAAGATTGGGGAAAGGGGAACATTCAGTACTTC,TRBV29-1,many,TRBJ2-4,-,14
CASSPGSTSTDTQYF,TGTGCCAGCAGCCCAGGGTCAACGAGCACAGATACGCAGTATTTT,TRBV7-3,few,TRBJ2-3,-,15
CASSLVGGAHEQYF,TGTGCCAGCAGCTTAGTCGGGGGGGCCCACGAGCAGTACTTC,TRBV13,few,TRBJ2-7,TRBD2,14
CASSFKEGQRQETQYF,TGTGCCAGCAGCTTTAAAGAAGGACAGAGACAAGAGACCCAGTACTTC,TRBV7-9,-,TRBJ2-5,-,16
CASSLSPSGTDTQYF,TGTGCCAGCAGTTTAAGCCCTAGCGGCACAGATACGCAGTATTTT,TRBV12-3/TRBV12-4,few,TRBJ2-3,-,15
CASSANSGGPEETQYF,TGTGCCAGCAGCGCAAATAGCGGGGGGCCTGAGGAGACCCAGTACTTC,TRBV9,few,TRBJ2-5,TRBD2,16
CASSYLGHREGTEAFF,TGTGCCAGCAGTTACTTAGGGCACCGGGAGGGGACTGAAGCTTTCTTT,TRBV6-2/TRBV6-3,many,TRBJ1-1,-,16
CASSPQGPAYEQYF,TGTGCCAGCAGCCCCCAGGGCCCAGCCTACGAGCAGTACTTC,TRBV7-9,-,TRBJ2-7,-,14
CSVAGGLAGASETQYF,TGCAGCGTTGCCGGAGGACTAGCGGGAGCTTCAGAGACCCAGTACTTC,TRBV29-1,many,TRBJ2-5,TRBD2,16
CSVDVRGRRETQYF,TGCAGCGTTGATGTGAGGGGGCGCCGAGAGACCCAGTACTTC,TRBV29-1,many,TRBJ2-5,TRBD1,14
CASTISGSWGDTQYF,TGTGCCAGCACCATTAGCGGGAGTTGGGGAGATACGCAGTATTTT,TRBV28,-,TRBJ2-3,TRBD2,15
CASRPPDRVDEQFF,TGTGCCAGCAGACCCCCGGACAGGGTGGATGAGCAGTTCTTC,TRBV6-2/TRBV6-3,-,TRBJ2-1,TRBD1,14
CASTAVGASTDTQYF,TGTGCCAGCACCGCCGTCGGAGCGAGCACAGATACGCAGTATTTT,TRBV12-3/TRBV12-4,few,TRBJ2-3,-,15
CASSLAGAPPYNEQFF,TGTGCCAGCAGCTTGGCCGGCGCCCCCCCCTACAATGAGCAGTTCTTC,TRBV5-6,-,TRBJ2-1,-,16
CASSYGQSNQPQHF,TGTGCCAGCAGTTACGGGCAGAGCAATCAGCCCCAGCATTTT,TRBV6-5,-,TRBJ1-5,-,14
CASSFGTANTGAFF,TGTGCCAGCAGTTTCGGGACAGCGAACACTGGAGCTTTCTTT,TRBV6-5,-,TRBJ1-1,TRBD1,14
CASRQTGNEQYF,TGTGCCAGCAGACAGACAGGGAACGAGCAGTACTTC,TRBV7-9,-,TRBJ2-7,TRBD1,12
CASSRLDRGSTDTQYF,TGTGCCAGCAGTCGTCTGGACAGGGGAAGCACAGATACGCAGTATTTT,TRBV9,many,TRBJ2-3,TRBD1,16
CASNGGGPRNEQFF,TGTGCCAGCAACGGGGGAGGGCCGAGGAATGAGCAGTTCTTC,TRBV12-3/TRBV12-4,few,TRBJ2-1,TRBD2,14
CASSSRLGLDTQYF,TGTGCCAGCAGTTCACGACTAGGTCTTGATACGCAGTATTTT,TRBV27,-,TRBJ2-3,-,14
CASSLGRGDRTEAFF,TGTGCCAGCAGCTTAGGCAGGGGGGATCGGACTGAAGCTTTCTTT,TRBV5-4,many,TRBJ1-1,TRBD1,15
CASSMGRGSEKLFF,TGTGCCAGTAGTATGGGAAGGGGGAGCGAAAAACTGTTTTTT,TRBV19,-,TRBJ1-4,-,14
CSARGKGRGNTGELFF,TGCAGTGCTAGAGGGAAGGGACGGGGAAACACCGGGGAGCTGTTTTTT,TRBV20-1,-,TRBJ2-2,-,16
CASSPPGPVAEAFF,TGTGCCAGCAGTCCGCCGGGCCCGGTAGCTGAAGCTTTCTTT,TRBV25-1,many,TRBJ1-1,-,14
CASSLSPDFEAFF,TGTGCCAGCAGCTTATCTCCGGATTTTGAAGCTTTCTTT,TRBV7-9,few,TRBJ1-1,-,13
CASTTGTAYTDTQYF,TGTGCCAGTACCACCGGGACAGCTTACACAGATACGCAGTATTTT,TRBV19,few,TRBJ2-3,TRBD1,15
CASSLGVDLPDEQFF,TGTGCCAGCAGCTTAGGGGTCGACCTCCCCGATGAGCAGTTCTTC,TRBV7-9,few,TRBJ2-1,-,15
CASSISRALAGFNQPQHF,TGTGCCAGTAGTATATCGCGGGCCCTAGCGGGTTTCAATCAGCCCCAGCATTTT,TRBV19,-,TRBJ1-5,-,18
CASSDGGLETQYF,TGTGCCAGCAGTGACGGGGGGCTGGAGACCCAGTACTTC,TRBV27,-,TRBJ2-5,-,13
CASSRWQYNEQFF,TGTGCCAGCAGCCGGTGGCAGTACAATGAGCAGTTCTTC,TRBV3-1,-,TRBJ2-1,-,13
CASSPGQGPNEKLFF,TGTGCCAGCAGTCCAGGACAGGGGCCTAATGAAAAACTGTTTTTT,TRBV12-3/TRBV12-4,few,TRBJ1-4,TRBD1,15
CASSSSNSRDTQYF,TGCGCCAGCAGCTCGTCAAATAGTCGAGATACGCAGTATTTT,TRBV5-1,many,TRBJ2-3,-,14